Described below is a single T cell receptor beta chain sequence and its context. This sample was included in a study of blood T cell repertoires in COVID-19. CDR3 size: 17 residues. V shed 6 bases and J 4 bases; nucleotides not matched to a gene: 17. Per the germline V gene, CDR1 is SQVTM and CDR2 is ANQGSEA. In assigning cohorts, the study relied on participant-reported clinical history. Cohort 3 donors counted as recovered after two negative PCRs, clearance, or resolved symptoms. Per the original data handling: It was from reference gene primer amplification that nucleated cell counts were estimated. Sequenced by immunoSEQ multiplex PCR; TCRdb stores in-frame clones only, minus some. The D gene and trimming were derived from the DNA, and the V and J assignments and clone size from that table. Among some 250,000 clones, approximately 85% were seen once, and the ten largest hold around 1.8%.

The chain recombines TRBV29-1 with TRBJ2-7; 11 bases align to TRBD2. Material: PBMCs or T cells enriched from blood (not recorded which). The clonotype comes from a woman in her forties or fifties who had recovered from COVID-19. The CDR3 sequence: CSVQGVLAGGRVYEQYF. For the CDR3, the DNA is TGCAGCGTGCAGGGTGTGTTAGCGGGAGGGCGGGTATACGAGCAGTACTTC.